The 2 T cell receptor beta chains given below trace back to one sample, sequenced in a study of shared clonotypes between healthy human individuals. Profiling relied on immunoSEQ multiplex PCR, and the TCRdb table lists in-frame clones only, not all of them. The repertoire has a few million clones, less than 95% of them found once; the top ten carry 0.37%. Material: naive CD4+ T cells from PBMCs. Subset in this sample: CD45RA+ positively selected. These receptors were obtained from a man between 18 and 35 years old in good health. Some clones in this sample may be carry-over from other donors' samples.

The V and J genes are TRBV6-1 and TRBJ2-7; D is perhaps TRBD1 (5 bases). The CDR3 consists of 13 residues. Germline values: CDR1 MNHNS, CDR2 SASEGT. V lost 7 bases and J lost 3, with 13 bases in between. The CDR3 spells CASNKQGYYEQYF. CDR3 coding DNA: TGTGCCAGCAACAAGCAGGGTTACTACGAGCAGTACTTC.

The V gene is TRBV10-2, the J gene TRBJ2-1; 14 bases are a match to TRBD2. CDR1 and CDR2 from the germline V gene are WSHSY and SAAADI. The CDR3 consists of 15 residues. V was pared by 6 bases and J by 6 bases, with 4 bases of the junction left unmatched. The CDR3 protein is CASRGTSGSFNEQFF. The CDR3 nucleotides read TGCGCCAGCAGGGGGACTAGCGGGAGTTTCAATGAGCAGTTCTTC.